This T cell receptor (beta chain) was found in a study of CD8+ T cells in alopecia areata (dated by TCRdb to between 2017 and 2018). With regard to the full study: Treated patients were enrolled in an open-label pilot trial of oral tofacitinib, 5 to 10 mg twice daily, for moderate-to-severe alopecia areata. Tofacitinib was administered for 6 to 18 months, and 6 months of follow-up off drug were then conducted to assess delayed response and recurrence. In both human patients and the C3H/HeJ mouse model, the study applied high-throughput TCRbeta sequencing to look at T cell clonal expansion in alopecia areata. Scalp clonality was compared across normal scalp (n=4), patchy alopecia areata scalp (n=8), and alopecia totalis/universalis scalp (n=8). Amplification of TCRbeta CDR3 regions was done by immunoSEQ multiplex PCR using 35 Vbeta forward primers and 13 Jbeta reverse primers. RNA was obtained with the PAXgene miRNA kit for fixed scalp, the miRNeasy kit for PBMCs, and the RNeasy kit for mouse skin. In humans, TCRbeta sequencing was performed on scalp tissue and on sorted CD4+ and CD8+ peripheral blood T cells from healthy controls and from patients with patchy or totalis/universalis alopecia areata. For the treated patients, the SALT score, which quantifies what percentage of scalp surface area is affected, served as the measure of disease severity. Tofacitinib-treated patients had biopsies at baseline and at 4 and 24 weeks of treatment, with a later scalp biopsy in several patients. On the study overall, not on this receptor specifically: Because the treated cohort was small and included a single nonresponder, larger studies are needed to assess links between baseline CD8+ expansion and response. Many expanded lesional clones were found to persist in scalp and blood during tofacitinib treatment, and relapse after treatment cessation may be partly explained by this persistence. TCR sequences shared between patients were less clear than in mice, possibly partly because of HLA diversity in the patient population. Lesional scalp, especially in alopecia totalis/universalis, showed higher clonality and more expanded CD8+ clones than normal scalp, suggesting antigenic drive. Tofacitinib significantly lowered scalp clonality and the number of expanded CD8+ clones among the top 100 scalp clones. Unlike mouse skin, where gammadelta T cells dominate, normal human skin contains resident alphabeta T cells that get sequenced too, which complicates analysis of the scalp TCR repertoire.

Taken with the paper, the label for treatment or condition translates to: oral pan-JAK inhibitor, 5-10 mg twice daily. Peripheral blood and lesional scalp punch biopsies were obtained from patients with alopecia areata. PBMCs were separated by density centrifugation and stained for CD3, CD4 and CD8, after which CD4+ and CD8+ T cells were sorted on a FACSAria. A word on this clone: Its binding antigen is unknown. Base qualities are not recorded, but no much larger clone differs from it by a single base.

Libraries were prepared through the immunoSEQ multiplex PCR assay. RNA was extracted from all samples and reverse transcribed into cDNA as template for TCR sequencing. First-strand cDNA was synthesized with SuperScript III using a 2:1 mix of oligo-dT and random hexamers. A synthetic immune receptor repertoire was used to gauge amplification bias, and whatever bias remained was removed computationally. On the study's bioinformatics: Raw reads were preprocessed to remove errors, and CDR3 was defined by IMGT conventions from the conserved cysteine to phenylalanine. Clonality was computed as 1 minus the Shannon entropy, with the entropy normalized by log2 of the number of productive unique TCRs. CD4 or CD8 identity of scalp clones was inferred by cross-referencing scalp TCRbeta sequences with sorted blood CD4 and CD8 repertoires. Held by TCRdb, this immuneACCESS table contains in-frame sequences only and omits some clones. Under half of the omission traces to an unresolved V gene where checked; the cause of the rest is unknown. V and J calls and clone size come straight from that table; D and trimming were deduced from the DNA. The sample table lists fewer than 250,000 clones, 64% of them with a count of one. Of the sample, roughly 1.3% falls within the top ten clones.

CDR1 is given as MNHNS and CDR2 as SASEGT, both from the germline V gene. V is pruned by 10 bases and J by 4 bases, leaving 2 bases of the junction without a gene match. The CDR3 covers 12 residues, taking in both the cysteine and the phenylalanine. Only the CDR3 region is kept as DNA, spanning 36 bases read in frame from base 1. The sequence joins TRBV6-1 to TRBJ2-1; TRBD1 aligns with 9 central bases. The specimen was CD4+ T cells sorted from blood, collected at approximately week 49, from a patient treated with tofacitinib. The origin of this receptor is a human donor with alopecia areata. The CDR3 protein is CATGTGYNEQFF. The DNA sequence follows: TGTGCCACAGGGACAGGGTACAATGAGCAGTTCTTC.